These 27 T cell receptor beta chains were sequenced from one sample in a study of persistence of HIV-infected CD4 T cells. An overlapping HIV-1 Gag peptide pool stimulated these cells at about 0.9 ug/peptide/mL. Responding CD4+ T cells were sorted by upregulation of both CD40 ligand and CD69. This was the immunoSEQ version 4 assay in survey mode. The data were produced by immunoSEQ multiplex PCR, yet TCRdb's version contains in-frame clones alone and is incomplete. The table includes approximately 18,000 clones, roughly two thirds detected once. No antigen has been assigned to these receptors. The sequences come from CD4+ T cells sorted from PBMCs after roughly 20-hour stimulation, collected from a patient who received antiretroviral therapy. The receptors derive from an adult woman with HIV who was CMV-seropositive.

The chain joins TRBV7-9 to TRBJ1-6, with no clear D. This CDR3 region has 14 residues. V was cut by 1 base and J by 7 bases, with 8 bases left in between. Germline CDR1 SEHNR, CDR2 FQNEAQ (reference sequence). The DNA of the CDR3 is TGTGCCAGCAGCTTAGTCGTGGGGAATTCACCCCTCCACTTT. Amino acid sequence: CASSLVVGNSPLHF.

This clone was found a few times. The chain uses TRBV7-3 and TRBJ2-3, with TRBD1 as a possible D gene (6 bases). The CDR3 covers 15 residues. V lost 3 bases, J lost 6 bases, and 16 bases lay in between. CDR1 SGHTA and CDR2 FQGTGA come from the germline V gene. Here the CDR3 DNA reads TGTGCCAGCAGCTTTTGGGGGCAGACCTCCGATACGCAGTATTTT. It specifies CASSFWGQTSDTQYF.

CDR3 protein: CASSEVKVAEAFF. In DNA, the CDR3 is TGTGCCAGCAGTGAAGTAAAGGTTGCTGAAGCTTTCTTT. The V and J genes are TRBV2 and TRBJ1-1; no clear D. V was shortened by 1 base and J by 6 bases, with 9 bases between the two germline ends. The CDR3 consists of 13 residues. Per the germline V gene, CDR1 is SNHLY and CDR2 is FYNNEI.

V and J are TRBV7-3 and TRBJ2-1; the D gene is possibly TRBD2 (6 bases). The germline V gene has CDR1 SGHTA and CDR2 FQGTGA. The ends were cut back, 2 bases at V and 4 bases at J, with 12 bases in the middle. This CDR3 region has 15 residues. CDR3 protein: CASSLDGGSYNEQFF. CDR3 DNA: TGTGCCAGCAGCTTAGACGGGGGATCATACAATGAGCAGTTCTTC.

This clone was observed a few times. Other DNA sequences in this sample translate to the same CDR3. This chain connects TRBV19 to TRBJ1-2; 7 bases are shared with TRBD1. Germline assignment: CDR1 LNHDA and CDR2 SQIVND (reference sequence). The ends lost 7 bases at V and 1 base at J; junction bases unmatched: 9. The CDR3 is made up of 15 amino acids. CDR3 sequence reads: CASNPGQKINYGYTF. CDR3 sequence (DNA): TGTGCCAGTAACCCGGGACAGAAGATTAACTATGGCTACACCTTC.

The chain uses TRBV27 and TRBJ2-7, with a tentative D call TRBD1 (6 bases). Looked up from germline, CDR1 is MNHEY and CDR2 is SMNVEV (reference sequence). There are 15 residues in the CDR3. V gave up 5 bases and J gave up 1 base, with 15 bases separating them. The CDR3 spells CASSPIQGGSYEQYF. CDR3 sequence (DNA): TGTGCCAGCAGTCCAATTCAAGGGGGATCCTACGAGCAGTACTTC.

The genes are TRBV5-1 and TRBJ2-5, with TRBD2 identical over 11 bases. The CDR3 spans 15 residues. V was pared by 4 bases and J by 5 bases, with 7 bases of the junction left unmatched. The germline CDR1 and CDR2 sequences are SGHRS and YFSETQ. CDR3: CASSISGGAGETQYF. CDR3 sequence (DNA): TGCGCCAGCAGCATTAGCGGGGGGGCCGGGGAGACCCAGTACTTC.

This chain uses TRBV20-1 with TRBJ2-7; a possible D gene is TRBD1 (6 bases). Between the trimmed V and J ends, which lost 6 bases and 3 bases, there was a span of 9 bases. The germline V gene has CDR1 DFQATT and CDR2 SNEGSKA (reference sequence). The CDR3 runs 11 residues. DNA of the CDR3: TGCAGTGCAACGACAGGCTACGAGCAGTACGTC. This gives the protein CSATTGYEQYV.

The chain has TRBV12-3 or TRBV12-4 and TRBJ1-1; tentative D call: TRBD1 (5 bases). The CDR3 covers 13 residues. V lost 2 bases to trimming and J lost 9 bases, with 13 bases between them. The chain's CDR3 is CASSLSKGTKAFF. As DNA, the CDR3 is TGTGCCAGCAGTTTATCAAAGGGGACCAAAGCTTTCTTT.

CDR3 sequence: CASSNQVEAFF. CDR3 nucleotides: TGTGCCAGCAGTAACCAGGTTGAAGCTTTCTTT. J is TRBJ1-1 and V is TRBV6-1; D uncertain. CDR1 and CDR2 from the germline V gene are MNHNS and SASEGT. The CDR3 is 11 residues long. V dropped 5 bases and J dropped 7 bases, with 8 bases sitting between them.

The chain links TRBV6-4 to TRBJ2-2; weak D call: TRBD2 (6 bases). Per germline, CDR1 MRHNA and CDR2 SNTAGT. V lost 5 bases and J 0 bases, leaving 16 bases between the germline ends. The CDR3 is made up of 17 amino acids. The CDR3 here is CASSRSTAGPNTGELFF. The CDR3 coding sequence is TGTGCCAGCAGTAGGTCCACGGCGGGGCCGAACACCGGGGAGCTGTTTTTT.

The rearrangement links TRBV19 to TRBJ1-4; 7 bases agree with TRBD1. Trimming removed 3 bases from V and 8 bases from J; junction bases left unmatched: 9. CDR1 is LNHDA and CDR2 is SQIVND in the germline V gene (reference sequence). The CDR3 loop spans 15 amino acids. CDR3 sequence: CASSIEGARQEKLFF. The DNA of the CDR3 is TGTGCCAGTAGTATTGAGGGGGCGCGTCAAGAAAAACTGTTTTTT.

V usage is TRBV6-5 and J usage is TRBJ1-2, with 9 bases fitting TRBD1. The germline V gene encodes CDR1 MNHEY and CDR2 SVGAGI. This CDR3 has 12 amino acids. With 6 bases clipped from V and 7 bases from J, the junction kept 3 bases outside the gene matches. The chain's CDR3 is CASRQGASGYTF. In DNA, the CDR3 is TGTGCCAGCAGACAGGGGGCAAGTGGCTACACCTTC.

This clone was counted only a few times. The CDR3 DNA reads as TGTGCCAGCTCACCACTGGGACAAAAGAACACTGAAGCTTTCTTT. Amino acid sequence: CASSPLGQKNTEAFF. V and J are TRBV18 and TRBJ1-1; D may be TRBD1 (6 bases). V gave up 1 base and J gave up 1 base, with 10 bases separating them. The length of the CDR3 is 15 residues. The germline CDR1 and CDR2 sequences are KGHSH and LQKENI.

The table lists this clone with a count of one. This sequence joins TRBV6-1 and TRBJ1-5, with a tentative D call TRBD1 (6 bases). CDR3 length: 18 residues. V dropped 1 base and J dropped 6 bases, with 22 bases sitting between them. Germline V gives CDR1 MNHNS, CDR2 SASEGT. In DNA form, the CDR3 reads TGTGCCAGCAGTGAAGGACGGTCTACCGGGGGGCGAACTCAGCCCCAGCATTTT. Amino acid sequence: CASSEGRSTGGRTQPQHF.

The chain couples TRBV5-1 to TRBJ2-1; TRBD2 aligns across 11 bases. Looked up from germline, CDR1 is SGHRS and CDR2 is YFSETQ. The CDR3 runs to 16 residues. Trimming at V came to 5 bases and at J to 5 bases, leaving 9 bases not matched to a gene. In DNA, the CDR3 is TGCGCCAGCAGTTGGTCCGGGACTAGCGGCAACAATGAGCAGTTCTTC. It specifies CASSWSGTSGNNEQFF.

The chain couples TRBV19 to TRBJ2-5; no reliable D call. CDR1 LNHDA and CDR2 SQIVND come from the germline V gene (reference sequence). Trimming took off 6 bases at V and 5 bases at J, with 22 bases between the two ends. The CDR3 is made up of 16 amino acids. This CDR3 is CASSASRSGGGETQYF. The CDR3 DNA sequence: TGTGCCAGTAGCGCTTCCAGGTCCGGCGGTGGGGAGACCCAGTACTTC.

The V and J genes are TRBV6-1 and TRBJ1-2; weak D call: TRBD1 (6 bases). CDR1 is MNHNS and CDR2 is SASEGT in the germline V gene. The length of the CDR3 is 15 residues. With 1 base removed from V and 5 bases from J, the gap between germline ends came to 14 bases. The CDR3 is CASSEEQGATYGYTF. As DNA, the CDR3 is TGTGCCAGCAGTGAAGAACAGGGCGCCACGTATGGCTACACCTTC.

The chain recombines TRBV6-1 with TRBJ1-3; maybe TRBD1 (5 bases). V was pared by 7 bases and J by 2 bases, with 15 bases between. The CDR3 loop spans 15 amino acids. CDR1 is MNHNS, CDR2 SASEGT, per germline. CDR3 amino acids: CASIIGGEAGNTIYF. CDR3 bases: TGTGCCAGCATCATAGGAGGGGAGGCTGGAAACACCATATATTTT.

This chain links TRBV30 with TRBJ1-2, with 8 positions matching TRBD1. Trimming cost V 5 bases and J 7 bases; bases outside gene matches: 6. Per germline, CDR1 GTSNPN and CDR2 SVGIG (reference sequence). The CDR3 runs to 12 residues. CDR3 loop: CAWAPGGLGYTF. The CDR3 DNA reads TGTGCCTGGGCCCCAGGGGGCCTTGGCTACACCTTC.

The chain carries TRBV9 and TRBJ1-2, with D tentatively TRBD1 (5 bases). This CDR3 contains 14 residues. V lost 3 bases and J lost 5, with 14 bases in between. Germline V gene sequence: CDR1 SGDLS, CDR2 YYNGEE. CDR3 sequence: CASSAQGSPYGYTF. The CDR3, as DNA: TGTGCCAGCAGCGCTCAGGGCTCGCCTTATGGCTACACCTTC.

The J gene is TRBJ2-1, the V gene TRBV29-1; D is ambiguous. V was shortened by 1 base and J by 0 bases, with 10 bases between the two germline ends. The CDR3 length is 15 residues. Germline V CDR1 and CDR2: SQVTM, ANQGSEA. The CDR3 is CSVEVPFPSYNEQFF. In nucleotides, the CDR3 is TGCAGCGTTGAAGTTCCTTTCCCCTCCTACAATGAGCAGTTCTTC.

The CDR3 protein is CASMLYEQETQYF. The CDR3 coding sequence is TGTGCCAGCATGCTGTACGAGCAAGAGACCCAGTACTTC. The chain is built from TRBV7-6 and TRBJ2-5; D is unresolved. The germline V gene encodes CDR1 SGHVS and CDR2 FNYEAQ. Trimming left V 7 bases short and J 2 bases short, with 11 bases between. The CDR3 sequence is 13 residues long.

The chain carries TRBV6-6 and TRBJ2-3; D call uncertain. The CDR3 runs 14 residues. The ends were cut back, 3 bases at V and 3 bases at J, with 10 bases in the middle. Germline V CDR1 and CDR2: MNHNY, SVGAGI (reference sequence). This chain's CDR3 is CASSYPFVTDTQYF. The CDR3 nucleotides read TGTGCCAGCAGTTATCCGTTCGTGACAGATACGCAGTATTTT.

The chain combines TRBV27 with TRBJ2-1; the match to TRBD1 covers 7 bases. The V gene end was trimmed by 5 bases and the J gene end by 4 bases; junction bases not matched to a gene: 8. Germline CDR1 reads MNHEY; CDR2 reads SMNVEV (reference sequence). CDR3 length equals 15 residues. CDR3 amino acids: CASSPQGVRYNEQFF. In DNA form, the CDR3 reads TGTGCCAGCAGTCCTCAGGGGGTTCGGTACAATGAGCAGTTCTTC.

The table lists this clone with a few counts. The DNA for the CDR3 is TGTGCCAGCTCACCGGGGACCAGGAACCAAGAGACCCAGTACTTC. Its translation: CASSPGTRNQETQYF. The chain links TRBV18 to TRBJ2-5; D possibly matches TRBD1 or TRBD2 (5 bases each). CDR1 is KGHSH and CDR2 is LQKENI in the germline V gene. The CDR3 has 15 residues. Trimming left V 3 bases short and J 0 bases short, with 11 bases between. The whole variable domain, filled in from reference TRBV18 and TRBJ2-5, reads NAGVMQNPRHLVRRRGQEARLRCSPMKGHSHVYWYRQLPEEGLKFMVYLQKENIIDESGMPKERFSAEFPKEGPSILRIQQVVRGDSAAYFCASSPGTRNQETQYFGPGTRLLVL.

This clone came up a few times. This chain connects TRBV2 to TRBJ1-2, with a tentative D call TRBD1 (6 bases). The CDR3 runs 15 residues. The V end lost 8 bases, the J end lost 3 bases, and 19 bases lay between the germline ends. Germline CDR1 SNHLY, CDR2 FYNNEI. The CDR3 sequence: CASPRLPQGYYGYTF. The CDR3 region has the DNA TGTGCCAGCCCTAGATTACCCCAGGGGTACTATGGCTACACCTTC.